A single sample is the source of the 31 T cell receptor beta chains below, sequenced in a study of beta chain features in type 1 diabetes. Of the isolated RNA, all was reverse transcribed, and so the sequenced material was expressed TCRB transcripts. TCRdb keeps only in-frame clones here, not all; method: immunoSEQ multiplex PCR. The sample comprises tens of thousands of clones, roughly a third of which are singletons, and roughly 0.45% rests with the top ten. The sequencing input was stem cell memory CD4+ T cells from blood. All receptors come from a woman between 18 and 29 years old in good health.

This chain uses TRBV7-9 with TRBJ2-7, with D unclear. The CDR3 runs 16 residues. The germline V and J ends were trimmed by 1 base and 2 bases, with 15 bases remaining between them. Germline V gene data show CDR1 as SEHNR and CDR2 as FQNEAQ (reference sequence). The CDR3 DNA reads TGTGCCAGCAGCTTAGGAGTCACTCCAGGTCCCTACGAGCAGTACTTC. Its translation is CASSLGVTPGPYEQYF.

The chain is built from TRBV4-2 and TRBJ1-2; D gene ambiguous. The ends were cut back, 3 bases at V and 4 bases at J, with 9 bases in the middle. This CDR3 is built from 13 residues. Germline V lookup: CDR1 LGHNA, CDR2 YNFKEQ. In DNA form, the CDR3 reads TGTGCCAGCAGCCAGGAAAACAGCTATGGCTACACCTTC. Translated, it gives CASSQENSYGYTF.

This clone appeared many times. J is TRBJ2-1 and V is TRBV28; 8 positions agree with TRBD1. Germline trimming cut 6 bases from V and 8 bases from J; bases unmatched to any gene: 6. The CDR3 consists of 13 residues. CDR1 is MDHEN and CDR2 is SYDVKM in the germline V gene. The CDR3 DNA follows: TGTGCCAGCAGCACAGGACAGGGCGATGAGCAGTTCTTC. Protein: CASSTGQGDEQFF. The full variable domain, with the rest looked up from reference TRBV28 and TRBJ2-1, is DVKVTQSSRYLVKRTGEKVFLECVQDMDHENMFWYRQDPGLGLRLIYFSYDVKMKEKGDIPEGYSVSREKKERFSLILESASTNQTSMYLCASSTGQGDEQFFGPGTRLTVL.

V usage is TRBV7-2 and J usage is TRBJ2-1, with 8 positions matching TRBD2. The CDR3 has 13 amino acids. V gave up 5 bases and J gave up 13 bases; unmatched junction bases: 10. Germline values: CDR1 SGHTA, CDR2 FQGNSA. CDR3 sequence: CASSPTPGGPQFF. CDR3 coding DNA: TGTGCCAGCAGCCCGACGCCGGGGGGGCCCCAGTTCTTC.

J is TRBJ1-2 and V is TRBV30, with 7 bases lining up with TRBD1. Trimming removed 1 base from V and 7 bases from J; junction bases left unmatched: 6. The CDR3 has 13 residues. Germline lookup yields CDR1 GTSNPN and CDR2 SVGIG (reference sequence). CDR3 nucleotides: TGTGCCTGGAGTGAAACAGGGGTCGGTGGCTACACCTTC. It encodes CAWSETGVGGYTF.

The V and J genes are TRBV5-4 and TRBJ2-7; D is possibly TRBD1 (6 bases). This CDR3 has 15 amino acids. Trimming took off 4 bases at V and 5 bases at J, with 19 bases between the two ends. CDR1 is SGHNT, CDR2 YYREEE, per germline (reference sequence). The CDR3 DNA follows: TGTGCCAGCAGCGGACCTGGGGTCAGGGGCCACGAGCAGTACTTC. Encoded protein: CASSGPGVRGHEQYF.

This clone showed up just a few times. CDR3 amino acids: CASSLVGGRSEQFF. The DNA of the CDR3 is TGTGCCAGCTCACTAGTGGGAGGGCGGAGTGAGCAGTTCTTC. The chain joins TRBV18 to TRBJ2-1; 7 bases are a match to TRBD2. CDR3 length equals 14 residues. The V and J ends lost 4 bases and 9 bases, in that order; junction bases with no gene match: 9. Germline loops: CDR1 KGHSH, CDR2 LQKENI.

V is TRBV19 and J is TRBJ2-7; possible D gene TRBD2, 7 bases. The CDR3 runs 15 residues. Trimming left V 6 bases short and J 5 bases short, with 20 bases between. The germline CDR1 and CDR2 sequences are LNHDA and SQIVND (reference sequence). The CDR3 nucleotides are TGTGCCAGTAGGCCACGGGGGCGGGAGATCCACGAGCAGTACTTC. Translating it yields CASRPRGREIHEQYF.

The chain is built from TRBV7-6 and TRBJ2-5, with D maybe TRBD1 (6 bases). Between the trimmed V and J ends, which lost 9 bases and 5 bases, there was a span of 7 bases. In germline, CDR1 is SGHVS, CDR2 FNYEAQ. CDR3 size: 10 residues. DNA for the CDR3: TGTGCCAGAGGGGGTGAGACCCAGTACTTC. This sequence encodes CARGGETQYF.

This sequence joins TRBV2 and TRBJ2-7, with no clear D. From germline, CDR1 is SNHLY and CDR2 FYNNEI. V gave up 6 bases and J gave up 7 bases, with 16 bases separating them. CDR3 size: 13 residues. In DNA form, the CDR3 reads TGTGCCAGCAGAGTAGCCGGGTTCGGGGAGCAGTACTTC. The encoded protein is CASRVAGFGEQYF. Supplemented by reference TRBV2 and TRBJ2-7, the full variable domain reads EPEVTQTPSHQVTQMGQEVILRCVPISNHLYFYWYRQILGQKVEFLVSFYNNEISEKSEIFDDQFSVERPDGSNFTLKIRSTKLEDSAMYFCASRVAGFGEQYFGPGTRLTVT.

In regard to this clone: Within the sample, other DNA sequences also encode this same CDR3. The chain recombines TRBV5-1 with TRBJ2-5, with D tentatively TRBD1 (5 bases). Germline lookup yields CDR1 SGHRS and CDR2 YFSETQ. Trimming stripped 8 bases from V and 1 base from J, with 12 bases between. The length of the CDR3 is 13 residues. CDR3 loop: CASSPDSQETQYF. DNA of the CDR3: TGCGCCAGTAGTCCAGACAGCCAAGAGACCCAGTACTTC.

This chain connects TRBV5-1 to TRBJ1-1; 9 bases are a match to TRBD1. This CDR3 is built from 16 residues. V gave up 9 bases and J gave up 1 base; unmatched junction bases: 13. Germline assignment: CDR1 SGHRS and CDR2 YFSETQ. The chain's CDR3 is CATSPGQGYWNTEAFF. Here the CDR3 DNA reads TGCGCCACCTCTCCGGGACAGGGTTACTGGAACACTGAAGCTTTCTTT.

The chain combines TRBV5-1 with TRBJ1-1; 7 bases match TRBD1. The V gene end was trimmed by 4 bases and the J gene end by 5 bases; junction bases not matched to a gene: 5. From germline, CDR1 is SGHRS and CDR2 YFSETQ. The CDR3 is 13 residues long. CDR3 amino acids: CASSITGDTEAFF. The CDR3, as DNA: TGCGCCAGCAGCATCACAGGGGATACTGAAGCTTTCTTT.

Only a few counts were recorded for this clone. The chain uses TRBV5-1 and TRBJ1-5, with D perhaps TRBD1 (5 bases). The germline gives CDR1 SGHRS, CDR2 YFSETQ. V lost 1 base and J 2 bases, leaving 10 bases between the germline ends. There are 15 residues in the CDR3. The CDR3 DNA is TGCGCCAGCAGCTTGCAAGGGGCAGGCAATCAGCCCCAGCATTTT. Translated: CASSLQGAGNQPQHF.

The V gene is TRBV30, the J gene TRBJ1-1, with D possibly TRBD1 on 6 matching bases. Germline V CDR1 and CDR2: GTSNPN, SVGIG (reference sequence). The CDR3 has 15 residues. The V gene lost 3 bases and the J gene lost 3 bases, with 17 bases spanning the gap. The CDR3 DNA reads TGTGCCTGGAGCGCCTTAGGGAGGGGGGACACTGAAGCTTTCTTT. Protein product: CAWSALGRGDTEAFF. The full variable domain, in which reference TRBV30 and TRBJ1-1 provide the parts outside the CDR3, is SQTIHQWPATLVQPVGSPLSLECTVEGTSNPNLYWYRQAAGRGLQLLFYSVGIGQISSEVPQNLSASRPQDRQFILSSKKLLLSDSGFYLCAWSALGRGDTEAFFGQGTRLTVV.

This chain uses TRBV13 with TRBJ2-7; D is unclear. Germline-derived CDR1 and CDR2 are PRHDT and FYEKMQ (reference sequence). Trimming took 0 bases from V and 7 from J, leaving 10 bases between them. This CDR3 comprises 13 residues. The CDR3 here is CASSLGLGEEQYF. The CDR3 DNA follows: TGTGCCAGCAGCTTAGGCCTCGGTGAAGAGCAGTACTTC.

The V call is TRBV11-3, the J call TRBJ2-4; D is ambiguous. From germline, CDR1 is SGHNT and CDR2 YENEEA. The CDR3 contains 13 residues. The V and J ends lost 5 bases and 6 bases respectively, with 11 bases between them. The chain's CDR3 is CASSPTTANIQYF. The DNA of the CDR3 is TGTGCCAGCAGCCCCACTACGGCAAACATTCAGTACTTC.

The rearrangement uses TRBV7-9 and TRBJ1-1, with 7 bases matching TRBD1. Germline-derived CDR1 and CDR2 are SEHNR and FQNEAQ (reference sequence). This CDR3 comprises 15 residues. Trimming removed 5 bases from V and 5 bases from J; junction bases left unmatched: 11. Written as DNA, the CDR3 is TGTGCCAGCAGCCGGCATCAGGGGGGAGGTACTGAAGCTTTCTTT. This gives the protein CASSRHQGGGTEAFF.

This clone came up a few times. The chain uses TRBV19 and TRBJ2-1; no clear D gene. Between the trimmed V and J ends, which lost 1 base and 3 bases, there was a span of 4 bases. Germline CDR1 reads LNHDA; CDR2 reads SQIVND (reference sequence). The CDR3 runs 13 residues. The CDR3, as DNA: TGTGCCAGTAGTATAGGCAGCTACAATGAGCAGTTCTTC. Encoded protein: CASSIGSYNEQFF.

This clone has only a few counts. V gene TRBV7-9 combines with J gene TRBJ2-6, with 8 bases that match TRBD2. The CDR3 consists of 15 residues. Germline assignment: CDR1 SEHNR and CDR2 FQNEAQ (reference sequence). Trimming removed 7 bases from V and 2 bases from J; junction bases left unmatched: 4. This CDR3 reads CASTLGGAGANVLTF. CDR3 bases: TGTGCCAGCACTCTCGGGGGGGCTGGGGCCAACGTCCTGACTTTC.

The chain uses TRBV10-3 and TRBJ2-5; no reliable D call. The CDR3 sequence is 14 residues long. The germline gives CDR1 ENHRY, CDR2 SYGVKD. The V end was cut by 0 bases, the J end by 5 bases, with 10 bases between. Here the CDR3 reads CAISESSRTETQYF. The CDR3 nucleotides are TGTGCCATCAGTGAGTCGAGTAGAACGGAGACCCAGTACTTC.

The V and J genes are TRBV7-3 and TRBJ2-2, with 7 bases identical to TRBD2. The V segment lost 5 bases and the J segment 7 bases; nucleotides outside the gene matches: 10. This CDR3 region has 15 residues. Germline-derived CDR1 and CDR2 are SGHTA and FQGTGA. CDR3: CASSPRGVQGGELFF. For the CDR3, the DNA is TGTGCCAGCAGCCCCCGGGGGGTCCAAGGCGGGGAGCTGTTTTTT.

The rearrangement uses TRBV5-1 and TRBJ2-2; D perhaps matches TRBD2 (5 bases). Deletions cut 1 base from V and 6 bases from J, with 10 bases between. Looked up from germline, CDR1 is SGHRS and CDR2 is YFSETQ. The CDR3 length is 14 residues. The CDR3: CASSLTEGSGELFF. DNA for the CDR3: TGCGCCAGCAGCTTGACCGAGGGCTCCGGGGAGCTGTTTTTT.

This clone has a handful of counts. The chain recombines TRBV5-4 with TRBJ2-7; maybe TRBD1 (5 bases). CDR3 length: 14 residues. V gave up 7 bases and J gave up 2 bases, with 16 bases separating them. Germline V lookup: CDR1 SGHNT, CDR2 YYREEE (reference sequence). For the CDR3, the DNA is TGTGCCAGCGGATCTCGAACAGGACCCTACGAGCAGTACTTC. Translated: CASGSRTGPYEQYF.

The chain is built from TRBV2 and TRBJ2-7; tentative D call: TRBD1 (6 bases). Germline V gene sequence: CDR1 SNHLY, CDR2 FYNNEI. CDR3 length equals 13 residues. Trimming left V 6 bases short and J 4 bases short, with 13 bases between. CDR3 amino acids: CASSRDTYYEQYF. CDR3 DNA: TGTGCCAGCAGCCGGGACACCTATTACGAGCAGTACTTC. The whole variable domain, filled in from reference TRBV2 and TRBJ2-7, reads EPEVTQTPSHQVTQMGQEVILRCVPISNHLYFYWYRQILGQKVEFLVSFYNNEISEKSEIFDDQFSVERPDGSNFTLKIRSTKLEDSAMYFCASSRDTYYEQYFGPGTRLTVT.

This clone occurred a few times. The gene calls are TRBV2 and TRBJ1-1, with 8 bases that match TRBD1. V shed 7 bases, J shed 0 bases, and the junction held 7 bases outside the gene matches. The CDR3 length is 15 residues. Germline V gives CDR1 SNHLY, CDR2 FYNNEI. The CDR3 protein is CASTLLTGVNTEAFF. In DNA form, the CDR3 reads TGTGCCAGCACCTTACTGACAGGGGTGAACACTGAAGCTTTCTTT.

The chain carries TRBV9 and TRBJ1-3, with a weak D call TRBD1 (5 bases). The CDR3 spans 17 residues. Germline assignment: CDR1 SGDLS and CDR2 YYNGEE. Trimming removed 3 bases from V and 3 bases from J, with 19 bases in between. The CDR3 sequence is CASSDRTRRLSGNTIYF. The CDR3 region has the DNA TGTGCCAGCAGCGACCGGACAAGGCGGTTGAGTGGAAACACCATATATTTT.

The rearrangement joins TRBV9 to TRBJ1-1; 10 bases are shared with TRBD1. The CDR3 covers 16 residues. The trim removed 4 bases at V and 5 bases at J, leaving 11 bases unmatched. Per the germline V gene, CDR1 is SGDLS and CDR2 is YYNGEE. The CDR3 DNA reads as TGTGCCAGCAGCCCAGGAGACAGGGGGCGAACAACTGAAGCTTTCTTT. As protein: CASSPGDRGRTTEAFF.

V is TRBV6-1 and J is TRBJ1-1; D possibly corresponds to TRBD1 (5 bases). This CDR3 is built from 12 residues. The ends were cut back, 11 bases at V and 11 bases at J, with 21 bases in the middle. Germline-derived CDR1 and CDR2 are MNHNS and SASEGT. CDR3: CAAQGDTFKAFF. The CDR3 DNA reads as TGTGCCGCGCAGGGTGATACTTTTAAGGCTTTCTTT.

In this sample, this clone turned up a few times. The chain carries TRBV5-4 and TRBJ2-3; 14 positions match TRBD2. Germline V gene sequence: CDR1 SGHNT, CDR2 YYREEE (reference sequence). V was pared by 0 bases and J by 6 bases, with 6 bases of the junction left unmatched. This CDR3 is built from 17 residues. For the CDR3, the DNA is TGTGCCAGCAGCTTGGGGGGACTAGCGGGAGTCACGGATACGCAGTATTTT. This sequence encodes CASSLGGLAGVTDTQYF. Based on the CDR3 plus reference TRBV5-4 and TRBJ2-3, the full variable domain is ETGVTQSPTHLIKTRGQQVTLRCSSQSGHNTVSWYQQALGQGPQFIFQYYREEENGRGNFPPRFSGLQFPNYSSELNVNALELDDSALYLCASSLGGLAGVTDTQYFGPGTRLTVL.

This chain uses TRBV7-8 with TRBJ1-6; D ambiguous. Trimming cost V 2 bases and J 6 bases, with 17 bases left between them. Germline-derived CDR1 and CDR2 are SGHVS and FQNEAQ. This CDR3 is 17 amino acids long. The CDR3 loop reads CASSLIVAADFNSPLHF. CDR3 DNA: TGTGCCAGCAGCTTAATTGTGGCCGCTGACTTTAATTCACCCCTCCACTTT.